These T cell receptor beta chains were read from a single sample in a study of graft-versus-host responses after intestinal transplantation. Antigen specificity for these receptors is unknown. TCRdb's copy holds only in-frame clones and misses some; the assay was immunoSEQ multiplex PCR. The top ten hold around 1.1% of the sample, which has some 87,000 clones, 85% to 95% seen once. The starting material was unstimulated CD8+ T cells sorted from spleen or lymph node cells, obtained before transplant. The receptors here all came from a human donor who was the organ donor for an intestinal transplant. The CDR3 runs from the conserved cysteine through the conserved F or W. Fields, in order: CDR3 protein, CDR3 DNA, V gene, clone size, D gene, J gene. D genes are given only for firm matches. Size values are once, few and many counts, or a class for expanded clones, and some rows have none.

CDR3: CASSLAYGEVAGNTIYF; DNA: TGTGCCAGCAGCTTAGCGTATGGGGAGGTTGCTGGAAACACCATATATTTT; V: TRBV7-9; size: -; D: -; J: TRBJ1-3
CDR3: CASSFSGEVPGELFF; DNA: TGTGCCAGCAGCTTCTCGGGAGAGGTTCCCGGGGAGCTGTTTTTT; V: TRBV7-9; size: once; D: -; J: TRBJ2-2
CDR3: CASRWAGSSYYEQYF; DNA: TGCGCCAGCAGATGGGCGGGGTCGTCCTACTACGAGCAGTACTTC; V: TRBV5-1; size: -; D: -; J: TRBJ2-7
CDR3: CASTRRGTDTQYF; DNA: TGTGCCAGTACCCGGAGGGGCACAGATACGCAGTATTTT; V: TRBV19; size: -; D: -; J: TRBJ2-3
CDR3: CASSTKRGDTEAFF; DNA: TGTGCCAGCAGCACCAAAAGGGGTGACACTGAAGCTTTCTTT; V: TRBV21-1; size: once; D: -; J: TRBJ1-1
CDR3: CASSIIGSSYEQYF; DNA: TGTGCCAGTAGTATTATCGGGAGCTCCTACGAGCAGTACTTC; V: TRBV19; size: -; D: -; J: TRBJ2-7
CDR3: CASSSGLAGAYEQYF; DNA: TGTGCCAGCAGCTCTGGACTAGCGGGAGCCTACGAGCAGTACTTC; V: TRBV7-2; size: -; D: TRBD2; J: TRBJ2-7
CDR3: CASKTGGVVGEQFF; DNA: TGTGCCAGTAAAACCGGGGGGGTCGTTGGTGAGCAGTTCTTC; V: TRBV19; size: -; D: TRBD2; J: TRBJ2-1
CDR3: CASSPSKGVFYEQYF; DNA: TGTGCCAGCAGCCCGTCGAAGGGAGTATTCTACGAGCAGTACTTC; V: TRBV7-8; size: -; D: -; J: TRBJ2-7
CDR3: CASSQGGLVGSSYNEQFF; DNA: TGCGCCAGCAGCCAAGGGGGACTAGTTGGGAGCTCCTACAATGAGCAGTTCTTC; V: TRBV4-1; size: -; D: TRBD2; J: TRBJ2-1
CDR3: CASSSPSQGPYEQYF; DNA: TGTGCCAGCAGCTCCCCGTCACAGGGTCCCTACGAGCAGTACTTC; V: TRBV7-9; size: -; D: -; J: TRBJ2-7
CDR3: CASSIDGGTEAFF; DNA: TGTGCCAGTAGTATAGACGGGGGCACTGAAGCTTTCTTT; V: TRBV19; size: -; D: -; J: TRBJ1-1
CDR3: CATTPNRAGGSETQYF; DNA: TGTGCCACCACCCCCAACCGGGCAGGGGGGTCAGAGACCCAGTACTTC; V: TRBV15; size: -; D: -; J: TRBJ2-5
CDR3: CASSVGFASSIYEQYF; DNA: TGTGCCAGCAGCGTAGGATTCGCTAGTAGTATCTACGAGCAGTACTTC; V: TRBV9; size: -; D: -; J: TRBJ2-7
CDR3: CASSPSPGLAENPSSYEQYF; DNA: TGTGCCAGCAGCCCCTCTCCCGGGTTAGCGGAAAACCCTAGCTCCTACGAGCAGTACTTC; V: TRBV2; size: -; D: -; J: TRBJ2-7
CDR3: CASSVTSGRAFPELFF; DNA: TGTGCCAGCAGCGTGACTAGCGGGAGGGCTTTTCCGGAGCTGTTTTTT; V: TRBV9; size: once; D: TRBD2; J: TRBJ2-2
CDR3: CASSITSGRYNEQFF; DNA: TGTGCCAGTAGTATCACTAGCGGGAGATACAATGAGCAGTTCTTC; V: TRBV19; size: once; D: TRBD2; J: TRBJ2-1
CDR3: CASSQGLGTGYGYTF; DNA: TGTGCCAGCAGCCAAGGGCTCGGGACAGGCTATGGCTACACCTTC; V: TRBV4-2; size: -; D: TRBD1; J: TRBJ1-2
CDR3: CASSRWTGSSYEQYF; DNA: TGTGCCAGCAGTCGTTGGACAGGCTCCTCCTACGAGCAGTACTTC; V: TRBV5-8; size: once; D: TRBD1; J: TRBJ2-7
CDR3: CASTTTERAAYEQYF; DNA: TGTGCCAGCACCACCACGGAGAGGGCCGCCTACGAGCAGTACTTC; V: TRBV7-9; size: -; D: -; J: TRBJ2-7
CDR3: CASSLTGGRETEAFF; DNA: TGCGCCAGCAGCTTGACGGGGGGGCGTGAGACTGAAGCTTTCTTT; V: TRBV5-1; size: -; D: -; J: TRBJ1-1
CDR3: CASQGRGHSYEQYF; DNA: TGTGCCAGCCAGGGTAGGGGGCACTCCTACGAGCAGTACTTC; V: TRBV2; size: -; D: TRBD1; J: TRBJ2-7
CDR3: CASSLGNTEAFF; DNA: TGTGCCAGTAGTCTAGGGAACACTGAAGCTTTCTTT; V: TRBV9; size: -; D: -; J: TRBJ1-1
CDR3: CASSLAGGSNQPQHF; DNA: TGTGCCAGCAGCTTGGCAGGGGGGAGCAATCAGCCCCAGCATTTT; V: TRBV5-6; size: -; D: TRBD1; J: TRBJ1-5
CDR3: CASSVTSGGTYEQYF; DNA: TGTGCCAGTAGCGTGACTAGCGGGGGAACCTACGAGCAGTACTTC; V: TRBV19; size: few; D: TRBD2; J: TRBJ2-7
CDR3: CASSGQGAREQYF; DNA: TGTGCCAGCAGCGGACAGGGGGCGCGCGAGCAGTACTTC; V: TRBV7-2; size: -; D: TRBD1; J: TRBJ2-7
CDR3: CASSRGGSSYNEQFF; DNA: TGTGCCAGCAGTCGGGGGGGGAGCTCCTACAATGAGCAGTTCTTC; V: TRBV5-4; size: -; D: TRBD2; J: TRBJ2-1
CDR3: CARTPTSGRAPHNEQYF; DNA: TGTGCCAGAACCCCGACTAGCGGGAGGGCCCCGCATAACGAGCAGTACTTC; V: TRBV5-3; size: -; D: TRBD2; J: TRBJ2-7
CDR3: CASSEITWSSPLHF; DNA: TGTGCCAGCAGTGAAATAACCTGGAGTTCGCCCCTCCACTTT; V: TRBV6-1; size: -; D: -; J: TRBJ1-6
CDR3: CAWELAYEQYF; DNA: TGTGCCTGGGAGTTGGCCTACGAGCAGTACTTC; V: TRBV30; size: -; D: -; J: TRBJ2-7
CDR3: CASSLTTGGNYGYTF; DNA: TGTGCCAGCAGTTTAACCACAGGGGGTAACTATGGCTACACCTTC; V: TRBV28; size: -; D: TRBD1; J: TRBJ1-2
CDR3: CASRPSGGAVGTYNEQFF; DNA: TGTGCCAGCAGGCCTAGCGGGGGGGCCGTAGGGACCTACAATGAGCAGTTCTTC; V: TRBV27; size: -; D: TRBD2; J: TRBJ2-1
CDR3: CASSLVPGQEDNEQFF; DNA: TGTGCCAGCAGCTTAGTACCAGGACAGGAAGACAATGAGCAGTTCTTC; V: TRBV7-2; size: -; D: TRBD1; J: TRBJ2-1
CDR3: CASSPITSGAYNEQFF; DNA: TGTGCCAGCAGCCCGATAACTAGCGGGGCCTACAATGAGCAGTTCTTC; V: TRBV27; size: once; D: TRBD2; J: TRBJ2-1
CDR3: CASSFPGQGAYEQYF; DNA: TGTGCCAGCAGCTTCCCCGGACAGGGAGCCTACGAGCAGTACTTC; V: TRBV7-9; size: -; D: TRBD1; J: TRBJ2-7
CDR3: CASSLEVAEGPYNEQFF; DNA: TGTGCCAGCAGCTTGGAGGTAGCGGAGGGCCCCTACAATGAGCAGTTCTTC; V: TRBV5-8; size: -; D: -; J: TRBJ2-1
CDR3: CASSDRENTEAFF; DNA: TGTGCCAGCAGTGACAGGGAGAACACTGAAGCTTTCTTT; V: TRBV6-1; size: few; D: -; J: TRBJ1-1
CDR3: CASSGQTGNQPQHF; DNA: TGTGCCAGCAGTGGGCAGACAGGCAATCAGCCCCAGCATTTT; V: TRBV25-1; size: -; D: -; J: TRBJ1-5
CDR3: CASKLGQGFLEQYF; DNA: TGTGCCAGCAAGTTGGGGCAGGGGTTTTTAGAGCAGTACTTC; V: TRBV6-6; size: -; D: -; J: TRBJ2-7
CDR3: CASSPSGRSPMDGYTF; DNA: TGCGCCAGCAGCCCCTCAGGCCGTTCTCCCATGGATGGCTACACCTTC; V: TRBV4-1; size: -; D: -; J: TRBJ1-2
CDR3: CASSQPTSNEQFF; DNA: TGCGCCAGCAGCCAACCAACTAGCAATGAGCAGTTCTTC; V: TRBV4-3; size: -; D: -; J: TRBJ2-1
CDR3: CASTGLAGGPSDEQYF; DNA: TGTGCCAGCACCGGGCTAGCGGGAGGGCCTAGCGACGAGCAGTACTTC; V: TRBV28; size: once; D: TRBD2; J: TRBJ2-7
CDR3: CASSVVGASEYQETQYF; DNA: TGTGCCAGCAGCGTAGTAGGGGCTAGCGAATACCAAGAGACCCAGTACTTC; V: TRBV9; size: -; D: -; J: TRBJ2-5
CDR3: CAWSLVRGTYNEQFF; DNA: TGTGCCTGGAGTTTGGTCAGGGGTACCTACAATGAGCAGTTCTTC; V: TRBV30; size: few; D: -; J: TRBJ2-1
CDR3: CASSSGTSALWEQFF; DNA: TGTGCCAGCAGCTCCGGGACTAGCGCTTTATGGGAGCAGTTCTTC; V: TRBV7-8; size: -; D: TRBD2; J: TRBJ2-1
CDR3: CASSQSVSWELFF; DNA: TGTGCCAGCAGCCAGTCGGTCTCATGGGAGCTGTTTTTT; V: TRBV4-2; size: -; D: -; J: TRBJ2-2
CDR3: CASSLLTRGVEKLFF; DNA: TGTGCCAGCAGTTTGCTTACCCGGGGGGTCGAAAAACTGTTTTTT; V: TRBV27; size: -; D: -; J: TRBJ1-4
CDR3: CASNRGNQPQHF; DNA: TGTGCCAGCAACAGGGGCAATCAGCCCCAGCATTTT; V: TRBV6-1; size: -; D: -; J: TRBJ1-5